These 3 T cell receptor beta chains were all obtained from the same sample, sequenced in a study. MiXCR, run by TCRdb on the RT-PCR reads, gives a single entry per CDR3 protein. The table has around 700,000 distinct CDR3 sequences, 14% seen once. Sample: memory CD4+ T cells from blood. These receptors came from a female donor in good health, serving as a healthy control.

This chain links TRBV4-3 with TRBJ2-2; perhaps TRBD2 as D (5 bases). This CDR3 has 15 amino acids. Germline assignment: CDR1 LGHNA and CDR2 YSLEER. Deletions cut 1 base from V and 5 bases from J, with 11 bases between. CDR3 nucleotides: TGCGCCAGCAGCCAAGGCGGGCTAGAAACCGGGGAGCTGTTTTTT. As protein: CASSQGGLETGELFF.

The sample holds a few counts of this clonotype. The rearrangement links TRBV28 to TRBJ1-3; tentatively, D is TRBD1 (5 bases). The CDR3 has 14 residues. The V end lost 3 bases, the J end lost 4 bases, and 10 bases lay between the germline ends. Germline V gives CDR1 MDHEN, CDR2 SYDVKM. CDR3 DNA: TGTGCCAGCAGTTTGTGGGGGACCGGAAACACCATATATTTT. Translating gives CASSLWGTGNTIYF.

This clonotype has just a few counts. This rearrangement joins TRBV28 to TRBJ2-1, with 8 bases matching TRBD2. CDR1 MDHEN and CDR2 SYDVKM come from the germline V gene. The V and J ends lost 5 bases and 6 bases, in that order; junction bases with no gene match: 9. The CDR3 is 15 residues long. CDR3 coding DNA: TGTGCCAGCAGTCCTCGGGGGGGAGGGGTCAATGAGCAGTTCTTC. This translates into CASSPRGGGVNEQFF.